The present T cell receptor beta chain was sequenced within a study of blood T cell repertoires in COVID-19. About the study: Some COVID-19 samples were acute and others convalescent; all came from the United States, Italy and Spain. T cells, B-cell-depleted T cells, or PBMCs provided the cDNA or gDNA that served as material.

In the study's own analysis: Scientists estimated how many nucleated cells there were by amplifying reference gene primers. The method was immunoSEQ multiplex PCR; TCRdb's version includes in-frame clones alone and lacks a portion of them. V, J and clone size derive from that table, while D and trimming were established from the DNA sequence. The sample includes some 80,000 clones, more than 75% of them seen just once. V gave up 3 bases and J gave up 6 bases, with 8 bases separating them. CDR3 length: 12 amino acids. Germline values: CDR1 KGHSH, CDR2 LQKENI. Points on this clone: Other DNA sequences of this sample code for an identical CDR3.

Sequencing was performed on peripheral blood. The sequence was collected from a human donor in a cohort sampled during active COVID-19. This sequence joins TRBV18 and TRBJ1-2; D remains ambiguous. Here the CDR3 reads CASSPAGDGYTF. CDR3 in DNA: TGTGCCAGCTCACCGGCGGGTGATGGCTACACCTTC.